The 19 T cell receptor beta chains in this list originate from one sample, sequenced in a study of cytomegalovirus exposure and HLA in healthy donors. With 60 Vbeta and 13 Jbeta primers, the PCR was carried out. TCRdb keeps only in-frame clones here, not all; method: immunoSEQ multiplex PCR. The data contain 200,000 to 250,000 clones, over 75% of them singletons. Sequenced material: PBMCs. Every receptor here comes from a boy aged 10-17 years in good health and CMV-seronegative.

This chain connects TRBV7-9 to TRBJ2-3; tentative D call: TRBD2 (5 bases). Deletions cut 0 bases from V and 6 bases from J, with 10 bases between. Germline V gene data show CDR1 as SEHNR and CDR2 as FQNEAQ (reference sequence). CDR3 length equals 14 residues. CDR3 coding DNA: TGTGCCAGCAGCTTAGCTAGCGAAGGGGATACGCAGTATTTT. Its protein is CASSLASEGDTQYF.

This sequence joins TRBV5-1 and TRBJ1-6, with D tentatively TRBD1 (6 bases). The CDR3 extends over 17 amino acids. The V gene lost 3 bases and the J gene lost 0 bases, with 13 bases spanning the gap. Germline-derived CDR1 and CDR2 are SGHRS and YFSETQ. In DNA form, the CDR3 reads TGCGCCAGCAGCTCGGACAGCCTGAGCTCCTATAATTCACCCCTCCACTTT. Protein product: CASSSDSLSSYNSPLHF.

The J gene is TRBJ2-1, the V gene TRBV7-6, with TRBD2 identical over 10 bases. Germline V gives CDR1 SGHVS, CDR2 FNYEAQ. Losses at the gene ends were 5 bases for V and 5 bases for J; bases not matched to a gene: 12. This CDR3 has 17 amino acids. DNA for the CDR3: TGTGCCAGCAGCCCGAGCCACCGGACTAGCGGAAACAATGAGCAGTTCTTC. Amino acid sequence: CASSPSHRTSGNNEQFF.

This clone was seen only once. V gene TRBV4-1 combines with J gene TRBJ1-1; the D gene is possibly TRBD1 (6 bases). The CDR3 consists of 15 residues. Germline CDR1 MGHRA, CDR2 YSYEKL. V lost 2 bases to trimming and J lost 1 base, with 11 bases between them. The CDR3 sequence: CASSQLPGENTEAFF. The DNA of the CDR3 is TGCGCCAGCAGCCAATTACCAGGGGAGAACACTGAAGCTTTCTTT.

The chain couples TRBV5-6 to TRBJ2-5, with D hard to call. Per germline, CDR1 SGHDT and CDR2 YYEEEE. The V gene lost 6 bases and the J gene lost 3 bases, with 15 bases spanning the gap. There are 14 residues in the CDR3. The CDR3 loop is CASTSTEAKETQYF. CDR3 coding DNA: TGTGCCAGCACGTCGACTGAGGCGAAAGAGACCCAGTACTTC.

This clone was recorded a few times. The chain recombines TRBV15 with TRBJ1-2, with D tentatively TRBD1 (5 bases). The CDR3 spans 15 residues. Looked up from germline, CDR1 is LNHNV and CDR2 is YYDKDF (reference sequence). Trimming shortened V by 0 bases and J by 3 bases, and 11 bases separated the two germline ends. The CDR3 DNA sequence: TGTGCCACCAGCAGAGATCGACTCAGGGACTATGGCTACACCTTC. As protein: CATSRDRLRDYGYTF.

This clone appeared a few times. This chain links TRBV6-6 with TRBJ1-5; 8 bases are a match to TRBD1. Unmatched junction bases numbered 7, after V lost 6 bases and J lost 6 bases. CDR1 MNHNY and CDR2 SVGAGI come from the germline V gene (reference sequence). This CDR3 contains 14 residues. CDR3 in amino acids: CASRLDRGGQPQHF. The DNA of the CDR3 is TGTGCCAGCAGACTCGACAGGGGCGGTCAGCCCCAGCATTTT.

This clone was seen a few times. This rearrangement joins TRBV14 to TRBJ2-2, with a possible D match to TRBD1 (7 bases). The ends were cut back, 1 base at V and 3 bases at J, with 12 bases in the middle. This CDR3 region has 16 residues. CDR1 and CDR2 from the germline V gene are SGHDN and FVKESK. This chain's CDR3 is CASSQGRGRDTGELFF. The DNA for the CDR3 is TGTGCCAGCAGCCAAGGGAGGGGGCGTGACACCGGGGAGCTGTTTTTT.

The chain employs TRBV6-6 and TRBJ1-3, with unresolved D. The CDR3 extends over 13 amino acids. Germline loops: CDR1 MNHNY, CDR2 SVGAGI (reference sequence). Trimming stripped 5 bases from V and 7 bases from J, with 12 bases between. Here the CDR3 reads CASSQAQLNTIYF. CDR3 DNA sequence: TGTGCCAGCAGTCAGGCTCAGTTGAACACCATATATTTT.

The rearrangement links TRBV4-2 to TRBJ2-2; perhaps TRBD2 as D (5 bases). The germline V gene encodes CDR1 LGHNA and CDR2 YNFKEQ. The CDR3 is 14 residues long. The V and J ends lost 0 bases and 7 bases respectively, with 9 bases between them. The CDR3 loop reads CASSQEPSHGELFF. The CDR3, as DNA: TGTGCCAGCAGCCAAGAGCCTAGCCACGGGGAGCTGTTTTTT.

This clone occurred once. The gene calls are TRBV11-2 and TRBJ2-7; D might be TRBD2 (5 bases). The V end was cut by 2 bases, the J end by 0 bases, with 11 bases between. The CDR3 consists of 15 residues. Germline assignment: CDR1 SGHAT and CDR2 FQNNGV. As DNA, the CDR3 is TGTGCCAGCAGCTTACCAGCGGTCATCTCCTACGAGCAGTACTTC. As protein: CASSLPAVISYEQYF.

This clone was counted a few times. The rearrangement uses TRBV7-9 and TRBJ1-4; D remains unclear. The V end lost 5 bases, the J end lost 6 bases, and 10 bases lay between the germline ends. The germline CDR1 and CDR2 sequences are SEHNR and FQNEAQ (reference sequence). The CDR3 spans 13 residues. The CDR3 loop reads CASSLPLYEKLFF. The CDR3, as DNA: TGTGCCAGCAGCCTACCCCTTTATGAAAAACTGTTTTTT.

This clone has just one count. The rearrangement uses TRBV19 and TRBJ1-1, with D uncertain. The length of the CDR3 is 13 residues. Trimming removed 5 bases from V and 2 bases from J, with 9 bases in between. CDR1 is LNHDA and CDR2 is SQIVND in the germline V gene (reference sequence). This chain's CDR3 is CASSRYRNTEAFF. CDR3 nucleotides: TGTGCCAGTAGTCGCTATCGAAACACTGAAGCTTTCTTT.

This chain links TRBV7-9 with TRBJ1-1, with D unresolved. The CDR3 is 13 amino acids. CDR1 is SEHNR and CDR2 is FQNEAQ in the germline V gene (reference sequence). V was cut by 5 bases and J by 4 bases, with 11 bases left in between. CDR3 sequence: CASSNRGFTEAFF. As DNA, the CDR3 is TGTGCCAGCAGCAATCGGGGATTCACTGAAGCTTTCTTT.

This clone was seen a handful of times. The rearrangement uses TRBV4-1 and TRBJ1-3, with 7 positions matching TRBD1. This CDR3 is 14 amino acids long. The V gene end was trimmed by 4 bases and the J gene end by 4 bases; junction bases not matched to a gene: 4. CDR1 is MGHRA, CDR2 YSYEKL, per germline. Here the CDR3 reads CASSLTGPGNTIYF. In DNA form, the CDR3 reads TGCGCCAGCAGCCTGACAGGGCCCGGAAACACCATATATTTT.

CDR3 protein: CASSLEAGGWEAFF. As DNA, the CDR3 is TGTGCCAGCAGCTTAGAGGCAGGTGGTTGGGAAGCTTTCTTT. This sequence joins TRBV7-9 and TRBJ1-1; D gene ambiguous. Germline assignment: CDR1 SEHNR and CDR2 FQNEAQ (reference sequence). The CDR3 spans 14 residues. V dropped 1 base and J dropped 8 bases, with 14 bases sitting between them.

CDR3 nucleotides: TGTGCCAGCAGCTTAGGTCATATTCTACGGGGGGCAGATACGCAGTATTTT. It translates to CASSLGHILRGADTQYF. The chain has TRBV7-9 and TRBJ2-3; 7 bases are a match to TRBD2. This CDR3 comprises 17 residues. The ends lost 1 base at V and 4 bases at J; junction bases unmatched: 11. Germline-derived CDR1 and CDR2 are SEHNR and FQNEAQ (reference sequence).

CDR3 protein: CASSAPRLQVGVGNTIYF. The CDR3 nucleotides are TGTGCCAGTAGTGCTCCGAGATTACAGGTTGGCGTTGGAAACACCATATATTTT. The V gene is TRBV19, the J gene TRBJ1-3, with a weak D call TRBD1 (5 bases). Germline values: CDR1 LNHDA, CDR2 SQIVND (reference sequence). There are 18 residues in the CDR3. With 5 bases removed from V and 3 bases from J, the gap between germline ends came to 23 bases.

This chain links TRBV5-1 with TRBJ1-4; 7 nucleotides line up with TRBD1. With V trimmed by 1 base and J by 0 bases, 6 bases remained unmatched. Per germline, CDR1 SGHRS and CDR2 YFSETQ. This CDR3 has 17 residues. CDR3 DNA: TGCGCCAGCAGCTTGAATAGGGGGCGGGCAACTAATGAAAAACTGTTTTTT. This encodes CASSLNRGRATNEKLFF. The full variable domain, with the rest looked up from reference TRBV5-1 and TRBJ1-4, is KAGVTQTPRYLIKTRGQQVTLSCSPISGHRSVSWYQQTPGQGLQFLFEYFSETQRNKGNFPGRFSGRQFSNSRSEMNVSTLELGDSALYLCASSLNRGRATNEKLFFGSGTQLSVL.